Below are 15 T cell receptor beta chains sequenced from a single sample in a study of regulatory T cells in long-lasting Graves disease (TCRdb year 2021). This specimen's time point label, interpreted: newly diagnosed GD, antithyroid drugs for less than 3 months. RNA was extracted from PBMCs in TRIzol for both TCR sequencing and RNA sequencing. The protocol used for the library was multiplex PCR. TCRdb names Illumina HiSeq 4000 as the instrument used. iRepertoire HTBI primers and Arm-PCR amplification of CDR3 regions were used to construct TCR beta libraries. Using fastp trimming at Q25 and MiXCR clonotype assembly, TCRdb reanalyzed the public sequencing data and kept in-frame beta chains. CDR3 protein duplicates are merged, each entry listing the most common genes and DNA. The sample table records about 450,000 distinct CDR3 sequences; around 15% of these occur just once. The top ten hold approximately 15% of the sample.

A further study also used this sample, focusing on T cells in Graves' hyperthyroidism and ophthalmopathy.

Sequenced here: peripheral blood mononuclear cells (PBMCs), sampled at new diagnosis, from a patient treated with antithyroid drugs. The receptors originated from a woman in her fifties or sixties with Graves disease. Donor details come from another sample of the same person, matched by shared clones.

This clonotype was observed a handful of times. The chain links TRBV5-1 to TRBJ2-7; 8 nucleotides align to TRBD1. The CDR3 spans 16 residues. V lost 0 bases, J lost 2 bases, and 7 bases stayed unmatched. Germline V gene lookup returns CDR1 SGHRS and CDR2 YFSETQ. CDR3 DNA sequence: TGCGCCAGCAGCTTGGCACAGGGGGACGGACCCTACGAGCAGTACTTC. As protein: CASSLAQGDGPYEQYF.

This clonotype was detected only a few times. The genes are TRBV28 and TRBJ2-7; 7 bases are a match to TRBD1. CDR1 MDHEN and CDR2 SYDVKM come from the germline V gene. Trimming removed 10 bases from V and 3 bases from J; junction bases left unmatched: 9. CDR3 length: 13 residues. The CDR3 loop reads CATSPAGGYEQYF. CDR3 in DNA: TGTGCCACCTCTCCGGCAGGGGGCTACGAGCAGTACTTC. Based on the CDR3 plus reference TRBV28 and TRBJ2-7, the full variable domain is DVKVTQSSRYLVKRTGEKVFLECVQDMDHENMFWYRQDPGLGLRLIYFSYDVKMKEKGDIPEGYSVSREKKERFSLILESASTNQTSMYLCATSPAGGYEQYFGPGTRLTVT.

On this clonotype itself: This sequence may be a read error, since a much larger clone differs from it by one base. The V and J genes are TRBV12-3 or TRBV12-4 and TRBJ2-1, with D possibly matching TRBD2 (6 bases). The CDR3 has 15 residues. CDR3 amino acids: CPSSLVEGAHNEQFF. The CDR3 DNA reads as TGTCCCAGCAGTTTGGTGGAGGGAGCTCACAATGAGCAGTTCTTC.

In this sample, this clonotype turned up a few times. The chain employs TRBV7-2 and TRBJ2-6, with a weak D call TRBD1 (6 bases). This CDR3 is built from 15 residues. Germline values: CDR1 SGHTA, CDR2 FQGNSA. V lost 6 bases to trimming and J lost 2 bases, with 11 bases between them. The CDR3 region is CASSNRATGANVLTF. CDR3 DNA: TGTGCCAGCAGTAACAGGGCGACTGGGGCCAACGTCCTGACTTTC.

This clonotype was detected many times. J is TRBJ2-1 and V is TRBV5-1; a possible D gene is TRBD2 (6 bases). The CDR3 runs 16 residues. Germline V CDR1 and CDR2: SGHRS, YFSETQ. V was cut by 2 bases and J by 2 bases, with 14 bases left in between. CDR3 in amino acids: CASSLLGGVTYNEQFF. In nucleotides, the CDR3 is TGCGCCAGCAGCTTACTCGGGGGAGTCACCTACAATGAGCAGTTCTTC.

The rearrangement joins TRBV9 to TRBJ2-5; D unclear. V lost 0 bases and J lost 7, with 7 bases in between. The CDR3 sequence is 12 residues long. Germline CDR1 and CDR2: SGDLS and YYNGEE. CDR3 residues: CASSVEAGTQYF. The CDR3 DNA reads TGTGCCAGCAGCGTAGAGGCAGGGACCCAGTACTTC.

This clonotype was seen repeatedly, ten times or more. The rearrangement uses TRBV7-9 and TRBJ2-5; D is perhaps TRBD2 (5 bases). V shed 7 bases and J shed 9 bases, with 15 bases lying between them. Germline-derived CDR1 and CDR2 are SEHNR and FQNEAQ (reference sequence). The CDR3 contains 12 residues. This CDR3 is CASMQRVESQYF. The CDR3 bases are TGTGCCAGCATGCAGAGGGTGGAGTCCCAGTACTTC.

Here the CDR3 reads CASSSERDSYEQYF. In nucleotides, the CDR3 is TGTGCCAGCAGTTCGGAGCGGGACTCCTACGAGCAGTACTTC. The V gene is TRBV27, the J gene TRBJ2-7, with TRBD2 matching over 7 bases. The CDR3 runs 14 residues. After removal of 4 bases from V and 0 bases from J, the junction contained 3 bases not matched to a gene. Germline values: CDR1 MNHEY, CDR2 SMNVEV (reference sequence).

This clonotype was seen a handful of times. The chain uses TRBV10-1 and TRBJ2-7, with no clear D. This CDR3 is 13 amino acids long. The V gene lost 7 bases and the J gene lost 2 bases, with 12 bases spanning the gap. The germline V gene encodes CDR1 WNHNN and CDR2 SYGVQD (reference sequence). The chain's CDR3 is CASTRPSPYEQYF. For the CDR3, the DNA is TGCGCCAGCACAAGACCCTCGCCCTACGAGCAGTACTTC.

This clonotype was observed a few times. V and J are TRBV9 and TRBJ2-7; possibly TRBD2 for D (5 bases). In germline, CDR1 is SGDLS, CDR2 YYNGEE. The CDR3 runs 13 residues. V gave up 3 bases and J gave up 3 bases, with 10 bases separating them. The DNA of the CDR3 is TGTGCCAGCAGCGGAATCGGGGACTACGAGCAGTACTTC. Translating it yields CASSGIGDYEQYF.

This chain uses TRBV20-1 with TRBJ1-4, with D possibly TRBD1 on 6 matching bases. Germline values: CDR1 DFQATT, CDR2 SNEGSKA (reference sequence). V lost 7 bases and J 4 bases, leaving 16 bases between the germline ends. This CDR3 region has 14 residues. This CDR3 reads CSGKGGPFNEKLFF. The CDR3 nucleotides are TGCAGTGGTAAAGGGGGGCCCTTTAATGAAAAACTGTTTTTT.

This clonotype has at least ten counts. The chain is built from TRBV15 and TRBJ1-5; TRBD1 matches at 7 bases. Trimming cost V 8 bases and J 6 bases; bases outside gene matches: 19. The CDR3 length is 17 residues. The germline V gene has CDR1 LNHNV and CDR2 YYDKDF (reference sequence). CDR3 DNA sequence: TGTGCCACCCGGACGTTAACCGGGACAGTCGATTCTCAGCCCCAGCATTTT. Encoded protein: CATRTLTGTVDSQPQHF.

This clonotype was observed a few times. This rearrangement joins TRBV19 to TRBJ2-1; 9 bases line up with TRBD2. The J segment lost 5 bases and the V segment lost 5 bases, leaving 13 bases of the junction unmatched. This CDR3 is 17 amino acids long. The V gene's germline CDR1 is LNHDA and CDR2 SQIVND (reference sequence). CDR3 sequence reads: CASSRIGFGTSHNEQFF. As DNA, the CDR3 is TGTGCCAGTAGTCGGATCGGCTTCGGGACTAGCCACAATGAGCAGTTCTTC.

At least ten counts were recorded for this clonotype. As DNA, the CDR3 is TGCAGTGCTAGAGAGGGCCAAAGCAATCAGCCCCAGCATTTT. This encodes CSAREGQSNQPQHF. V is TRBV20-1 and J is TRBJ1-5; D is unclear. V lost 0 bases and J 1 base, leaving 7 bases between the germline ends. This CDR3 comprises 14 residues. Germline CDR1 and CDR2: DFQATT and SNEGSKA (reference sequence).

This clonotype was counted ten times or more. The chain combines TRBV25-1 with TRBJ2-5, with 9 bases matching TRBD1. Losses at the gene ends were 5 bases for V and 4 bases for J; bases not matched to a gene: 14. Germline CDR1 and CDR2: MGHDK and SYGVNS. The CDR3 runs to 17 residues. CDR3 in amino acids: CASSPRFYNRGRETQYF. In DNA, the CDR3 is TGTGCCAGCAGTCCGCGCTTTTACAACAGGGGGCGAGAGACCCAGTACTTC. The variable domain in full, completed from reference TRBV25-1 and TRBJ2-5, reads EADIYQTPRYLVIGTGKKITLECSQTMGHDKMYWYQQDPGMELHLIHYSYGVNSTEKGDLSSESTVSRIRTEHFPLTLESARPSHTSQYLCASSPRFYNRGRETQYFGPGTRLLVL.